This T cell receptor (beta chain) was identified during a study of cytomegalovirus exposure and HLA in healthy donors. The study ran its PCR with 60 Vbeta and 13 Jbeta primers. Using immunoSEQ multiplex PCR, the repertoire was profiled, and TCRdb retains in-frame clones only, with some absent. The data contain some 150,000 clones, 50% to 75% of them seen just once; the ten biggest clones take up 2% to 3%. The V end lost 0 bases, the J end lost 4 bases, and 13 bases lay between the germline ends. The CDR3 has 15 amino acids. Looked up from germline, CDR1 is SGDLS and CDR2 is YYNGEE. The chain employs TRBV9 and TRBJ1-1, with a possible D match to TRBD1 (5 bases). This TCR was recovered from a woman aged 40-49 years in good health and CMV-seronegative. Sequencing used PBMCs. The CDR3 DNA is TGTGCCAGCAGCGTAGGAAACAGGTTTGGCACTGAAGCTTTCTTT. This translates into CASSVGNRFGTEAFF.